This record covers a single T cell receptor (beta chain). Its specificity is unknown. The data belong to a study of cytomegalovirus exposure and HLA in healthy donors. Healthy individuals who donated bone marrow served as the donors. Germline lookup yields CDR1 SNHLY and CDR2 FYNNEI. Trimming removed 7 bases from V and 1 base from J, with 16 bases in between. The length of the CDR3 is 15 residues. Study-level findings and limits: A later analysis reportedly found fewer N-insertions in an Asian-associated ancestry cluster than the approximately 660-donor mean. The authors enumerated over 150 TCR beta chains as linked to cytomegalovirus.

PCR was performed using 60 Vbeta and 13 Jbeta primers. Some clones are missing from TCRdb's copy, which holds only in-frame ones; the method was immunoSEQ multiplex PCR. The sample consists of some 150,000 clones, around 80% of them appearing once. The sequence was collected from a woman between 45 and 60 years old in good health and CMV-seropositive. Sequencing was performed on PBMCs. The genes are TRBV2 and TRBJ2-5, with TRBD1 as a possible D gene (6 bases). The CDR3 DNA reads TGTGCCAGCAATCAGGCAGGGGCTATCCAAGAGACCCAGTACTTC. This gives the protein CASNQAGAIQETQYF.